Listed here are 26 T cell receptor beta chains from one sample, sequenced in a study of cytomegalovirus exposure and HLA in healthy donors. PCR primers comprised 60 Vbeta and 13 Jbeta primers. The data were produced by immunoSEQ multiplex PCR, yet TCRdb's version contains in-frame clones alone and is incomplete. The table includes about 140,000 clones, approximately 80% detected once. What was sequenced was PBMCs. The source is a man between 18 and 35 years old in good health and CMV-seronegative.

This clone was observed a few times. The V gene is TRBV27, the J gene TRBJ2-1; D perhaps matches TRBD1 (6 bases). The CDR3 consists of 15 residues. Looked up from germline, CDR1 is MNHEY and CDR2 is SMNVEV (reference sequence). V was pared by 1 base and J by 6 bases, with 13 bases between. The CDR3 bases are TGTGCCAGCAGTTTATGGTTGACAGGTCTCAATGAGCAGTTCTTC. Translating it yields CASSLWLTGLNEQFF.

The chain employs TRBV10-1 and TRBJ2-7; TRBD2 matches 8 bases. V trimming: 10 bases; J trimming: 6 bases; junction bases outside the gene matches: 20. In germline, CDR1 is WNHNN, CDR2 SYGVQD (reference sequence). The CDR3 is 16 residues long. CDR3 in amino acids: CAIPLVPGLESPEQYF. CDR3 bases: TGCGCCATCCCCCTGGTTCCGGGACTAGAATCCCCCGAGCAGTACTTC.

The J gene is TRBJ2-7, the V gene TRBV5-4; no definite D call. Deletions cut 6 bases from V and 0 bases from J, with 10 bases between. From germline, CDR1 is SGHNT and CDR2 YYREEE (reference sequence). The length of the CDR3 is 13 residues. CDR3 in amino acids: CASTDEPSYEQYF. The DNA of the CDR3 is TGTGCCAGCACCGATGAGCCCTCCTACGAGCAGTACTTC.

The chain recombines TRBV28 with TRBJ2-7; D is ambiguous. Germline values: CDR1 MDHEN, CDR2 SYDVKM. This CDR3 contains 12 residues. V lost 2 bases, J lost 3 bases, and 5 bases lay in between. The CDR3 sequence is CASSLVNYEQYF. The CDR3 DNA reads TGTGCCAGCAGTTTAGTCAACTACGAGCAGTACTTC.

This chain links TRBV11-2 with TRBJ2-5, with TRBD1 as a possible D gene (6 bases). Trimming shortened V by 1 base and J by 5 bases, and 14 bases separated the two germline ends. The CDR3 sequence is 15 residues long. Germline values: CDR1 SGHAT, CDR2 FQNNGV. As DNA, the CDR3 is TGTGCCAGCAGCTTAGTCAGGGGTATGGTGGAGACCCAGTACTTC. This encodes CASSLVRGMVETQYF.

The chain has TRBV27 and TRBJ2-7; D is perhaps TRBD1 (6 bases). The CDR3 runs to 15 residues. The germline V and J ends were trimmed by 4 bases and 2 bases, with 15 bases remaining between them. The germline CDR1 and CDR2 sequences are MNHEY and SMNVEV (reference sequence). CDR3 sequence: CASSYSGDKAYEQYF. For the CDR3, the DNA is TGTGCCAGCAGTTATTCAGGGGACAAAGCCTACGAGCAGTACTTC.

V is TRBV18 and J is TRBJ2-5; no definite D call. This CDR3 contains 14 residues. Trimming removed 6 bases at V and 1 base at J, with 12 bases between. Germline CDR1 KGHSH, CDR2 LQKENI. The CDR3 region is CASSVVRLQETQYF. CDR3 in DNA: TGTGCCAGCTCGGTTGTGCGTCTCCAAGAGACCCAGTACTTC. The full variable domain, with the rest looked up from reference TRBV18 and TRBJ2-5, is NAGVMQNPRHLVRRRGQEARLRCSPMKGHSHVYWYRQLPEEGLKFMVYLQKENIIDESGMPKERFSAEFPKEGPSILRIQQVVRGDSAAYFCASSVVRLQETQYFGPGTRLLVL.

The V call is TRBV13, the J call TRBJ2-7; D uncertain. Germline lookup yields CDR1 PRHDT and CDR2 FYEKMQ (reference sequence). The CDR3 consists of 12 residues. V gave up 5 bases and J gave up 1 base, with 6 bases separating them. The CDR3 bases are TGTGCCAGCAGCCGGGTTTCCTACGAGCAGTACTTC. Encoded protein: CASSRVSYEQYF. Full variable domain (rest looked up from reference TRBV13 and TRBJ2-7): AAGVIQSPRHLIKEKRETATLKCYPIPRHDTVYWYQQGPGQDPQFLISFYEKMQSDKGSIPDRFSAQQFSDYHSELNMSSLELGDSALYFCASSRVSYEQYFGPGTRLTVT.

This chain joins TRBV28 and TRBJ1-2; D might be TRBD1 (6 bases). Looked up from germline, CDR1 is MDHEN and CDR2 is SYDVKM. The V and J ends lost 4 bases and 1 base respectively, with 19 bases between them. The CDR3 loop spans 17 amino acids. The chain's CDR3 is CASSWGPPKWGNYGYTF. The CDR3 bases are TGTGCCAGCAGTTGGGGGCCGCCGAAATGGGGTAACTATGGCTACACCTTC.

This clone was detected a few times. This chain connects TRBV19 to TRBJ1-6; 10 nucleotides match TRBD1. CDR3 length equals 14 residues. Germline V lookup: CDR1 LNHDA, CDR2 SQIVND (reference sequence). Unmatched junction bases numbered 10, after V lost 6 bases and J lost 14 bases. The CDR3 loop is CASSGQGEVTSLHF. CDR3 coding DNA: TGTGCCAGTAGCGGACAGGGGGAAGTCACATCCCTCCACTTT.

CDR3 in amino acids: CASSWRLDNEQFF. In DNA form, the CDR3 reads TGTGCCAGCAGCTGGAGGCTAGATAATGAGCAGTTCTTC. The chain combines TRBV5-6 with TRBJ2-1; possible D gene TRBD2, 5 bases. CDR3 length: 13 amino acids. CDR1 and CDR2 (germline): SGHDT, YYEEEE. V dropped 3 bases and J dropped 7 bases, with 11 bases sitting between them.

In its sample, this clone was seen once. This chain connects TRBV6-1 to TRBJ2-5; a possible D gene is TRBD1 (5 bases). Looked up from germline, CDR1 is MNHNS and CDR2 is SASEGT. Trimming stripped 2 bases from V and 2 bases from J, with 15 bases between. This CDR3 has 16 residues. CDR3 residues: CASSESQGFGQETQYF. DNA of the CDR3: TGTGCCAGCAGTGAATCCCAGGGATTTGGGCAAGAGACCCAGTACTTC.

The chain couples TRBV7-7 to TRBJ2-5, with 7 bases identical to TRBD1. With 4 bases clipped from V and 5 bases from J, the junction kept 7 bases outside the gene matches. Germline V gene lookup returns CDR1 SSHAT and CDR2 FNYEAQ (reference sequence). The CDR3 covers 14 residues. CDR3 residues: CASSSTGDGETQYF. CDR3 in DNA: TGTGCCAGCAGCTCAACAGGGGATGGGGAGACCCAGTACTTC.

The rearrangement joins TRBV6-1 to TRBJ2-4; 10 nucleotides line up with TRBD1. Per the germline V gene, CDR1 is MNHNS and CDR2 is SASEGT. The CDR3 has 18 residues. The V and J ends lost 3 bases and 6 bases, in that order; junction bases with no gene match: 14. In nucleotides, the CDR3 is TGTGCCAGCAGTGATTTTCGGACCGGGACAGGGGCGGGAAACATTCAGTACTTC. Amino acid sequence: CASSDFRTGTGAGNIQYF.

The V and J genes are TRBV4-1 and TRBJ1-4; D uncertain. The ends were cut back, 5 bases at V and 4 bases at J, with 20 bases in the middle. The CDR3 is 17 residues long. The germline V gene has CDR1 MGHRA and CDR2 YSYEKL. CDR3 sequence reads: CASSSQEATGFNEKLFF. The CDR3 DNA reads TGCGCCAGCAGCTCCCAAGAGGCGACTGGGTTTAATGAAAAACTGTTTTTT.

The CDR3 loop reads CAWIGRRGLREQYF. For the CDR3, the DNA is TGTGCCTGGATCGGCAGGAGGGGACTTCGGGAGCAGTACTTC. The V gene is TRBV30, the J gene TRBJ2-7; D may be TRBD2 (6 bases). Trimming stripped 4 bases from V and 7 bases from J, with 20 bases between. This CDR3 is 14 amino acids long. CDR1 is GTSNPN, CDR2 SVGIG, per germline (reference sequence).

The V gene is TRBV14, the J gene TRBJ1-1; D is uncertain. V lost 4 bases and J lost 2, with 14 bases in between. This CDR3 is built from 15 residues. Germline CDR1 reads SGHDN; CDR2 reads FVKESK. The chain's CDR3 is CASSPRGRGNTEAFF. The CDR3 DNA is TGTGCCAGCAGCCCCCGGGGAAGAGGAAACACTGAAGCTTTCTTT.

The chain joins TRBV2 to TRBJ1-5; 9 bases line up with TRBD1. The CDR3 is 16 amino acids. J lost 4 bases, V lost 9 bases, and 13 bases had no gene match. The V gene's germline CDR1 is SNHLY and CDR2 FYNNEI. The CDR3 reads CASSMGRTGDNQPQHF. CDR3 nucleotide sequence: TGTGCCAGTTCGATGGGCCGGACAGGGGATAATCAGCCCCAGCATTTT.

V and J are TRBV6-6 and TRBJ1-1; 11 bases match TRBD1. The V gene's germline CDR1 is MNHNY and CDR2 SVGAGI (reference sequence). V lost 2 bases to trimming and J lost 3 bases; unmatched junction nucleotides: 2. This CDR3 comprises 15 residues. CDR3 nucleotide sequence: TGTGCCAGCAGTTACGGGGACAGGGGGGACACTGAAGCTTTCTTT. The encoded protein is CASSYGDRGDTEAFF.

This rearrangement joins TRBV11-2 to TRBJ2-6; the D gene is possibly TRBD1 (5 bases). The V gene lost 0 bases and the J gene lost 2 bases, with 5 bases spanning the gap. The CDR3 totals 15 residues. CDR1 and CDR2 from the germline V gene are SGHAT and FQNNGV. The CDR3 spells CASSLDRAGANVLTF. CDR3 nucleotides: TGTGCCAGCAGCTTAGACAGGGCTGGGGCCAACGTCCTGACTTTC.

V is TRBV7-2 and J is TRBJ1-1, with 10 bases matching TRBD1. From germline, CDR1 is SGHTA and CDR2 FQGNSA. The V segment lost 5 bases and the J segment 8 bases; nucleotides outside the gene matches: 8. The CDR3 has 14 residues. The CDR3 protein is CASSMGQGPDEAFF. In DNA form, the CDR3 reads TGTGCCAGCAGCATGGGACAGGGGCCGGACGAAGCTTTCTTT.

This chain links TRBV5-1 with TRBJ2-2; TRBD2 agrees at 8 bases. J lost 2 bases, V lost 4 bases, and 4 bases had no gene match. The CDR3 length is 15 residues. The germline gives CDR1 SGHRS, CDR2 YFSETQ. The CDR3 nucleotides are TGCGCCAGCAGCCTGACTAGCGTCAACACCGGGGAGCTGTTTTTT. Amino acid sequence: CASSLTSVNTGELFF.

The DNA for the CDR3 is TGTGCCAGCAGTTTAGGGGGGAATGGCTACACCTTC. Translation: CASSLGGNGYTF. The chain joins TRBV27 to TRBJ1-2; TRBD1 might be the D (5 bases). Trimming removed 2 bases from V and 6 bases from J, with 7 bases in between. This CDR3 region has 12 residues. The germline CDR1 and CDR2 sequences are MNHEY and SMNVEV (reference sequence).

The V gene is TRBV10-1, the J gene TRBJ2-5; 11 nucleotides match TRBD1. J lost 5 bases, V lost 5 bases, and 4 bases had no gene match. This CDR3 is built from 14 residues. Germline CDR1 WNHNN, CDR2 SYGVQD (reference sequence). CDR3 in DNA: TGCGCCAGCAGTACGGACAGGGGGCGGGAGACCCAGTACTTC. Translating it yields CASSTDRGRETQYF.

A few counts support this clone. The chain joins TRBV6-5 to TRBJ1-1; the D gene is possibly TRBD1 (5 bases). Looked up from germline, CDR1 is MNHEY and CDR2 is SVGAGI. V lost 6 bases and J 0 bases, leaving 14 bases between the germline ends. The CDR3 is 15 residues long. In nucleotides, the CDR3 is TGTGCCAGCAGCTACGACAGCCCAATGAACACTGAAGCTTTCTTT. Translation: CASSYDSPMNTEAFF.

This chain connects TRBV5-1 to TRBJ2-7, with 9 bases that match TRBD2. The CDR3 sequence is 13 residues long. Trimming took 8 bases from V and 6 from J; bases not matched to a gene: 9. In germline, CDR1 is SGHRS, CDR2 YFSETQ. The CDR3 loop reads CASRLAETLEQYF. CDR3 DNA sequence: TGCGCCAGTAGACTAGCGGAGACCCTCGAGCAGTACTTC.